These 5 T cell receptor beta chains originate from one sample sequenced in a study of T cell responses to AZD1222 COVID-19 vaccine. The protocol was immunoSEQ multiplex PCR, while the TCRdb copy is restricted to in-frame clones and leaves out a portion. The sample has about 140,000 clones, around 90% seen once. The sequences come from peripheral blood, collected 28 days after the second dose of the MenACWY control vaccine. These receptors were collected from an adult who received the MenACWY meningococcal vaccine as a control.

CDR3: CASSKGQGERTGELFF. The CDR3 coding sequence is TGCGCCAGCAGCAAGGGACAGGGTGAGCGCACCGGGGAGCTGTTTTTT. The chain employs TRBV5-1 and TRBJ2-2; 9 positions match TRBD1. In germline, CDR1 is SGHRS, CDR2 YFSETQ. This CDR3 region has 16 residues. V lost 4 bases and J lost 4; bases outside the gene matches: 8.

The chain uses TRBV6-6 and TRBJ1-3; tentative D call: TRBD1 (5 bases). The germline CDR1 and CDR2 sequences are MNHNY and SVGAGI (reference sequence). This CDR3 is 16 amino acids long. With 8 bases removed from V and 0 bases from J, the gap between germline ends came to 17 bases. The CDR3 loop reads CASSPAGESSGNTIYF. The CDR3 DNA sequence: TGTGCCAGCTCCCCCGCGGGGGAAAGCTCTGGAAACACCATATATTTT.

The chain has TRBV23-1 and TRBJ2-5, with 7 bases identical to TRBD2. TRBV23-1 is designated an ORF whose function remains uncertain. V gave up 5 bases and J gave up 5 bases; unmatched junction bases: 8. This CDR3 comprises 14 residues. CDR3 in DNA: TGCGCCAGCAGTGAGGCCCAGCGGGGCGAGACCCAGTACTTC. This sequence encodes CASSEAQRGETQYF.

For this clone: Other DNA sequences in this sample translate to the same CDR3. The chain employs TRBV7-2 and TRBJ2-7; 10 nucleotides line up with TRBD1. CDR1 and CDR2 (germline): SGHTA, FQGNSA. Trimming removed 5 bases from V and 1 base from J; junction bases left unmatched: 2. This CDR3 has 14 amino acids. The CDR3 is CASSPDRGSYEQYF. In DNA, the CDR3 is TGTGCCAGCAGCCCGGACAGGGGGTCCTACGAGCAGTACTTC.

V and J are TRBV11-2 and TRBJ2-1; D remains ambiguous. Germline CDR1 and CDR2: SGHAT and FQNNGV. The V and J ends lost 5 bases and 0 bases respectively, with 11 bases between them. There are 15 residues in the CDR3. CDR3 DNA: TGTGCCAGCAGCCTTGGGGAAGCCTCCTACAATGAGCAGTTCTTC. This codes for CASSLGEASYNEQFF.